The T cell receptor beta chain described here comes from a study of T cell repertoires in cytomegalovirus infection. Study-wide points: Totalled public TCR beta family frequency picked out people who carried CMV plus the relevant HLA. Predominance within the ex vivo response was attributable to HLA-C-restricted CMV-specific TCR beta clonotypes.

TCRdb analysed the reads with MiXCR anew, one entry per CDR3 protein. The sample contains 200,000 to 250,000 distinct CDR3 sequences, less than 50% of which appear only once. Germline CDR1 is SGHAT and CDR2 is FQNNGV. V lost 7 bases and J lost 6; bases outside the gene matches: 9. The CDR3 is 14 residues long. Notes on this clonotype: Its antigen is not identified.

The genes are TRBV11-2 and TRBJ2-7; 10 nucleotides line up with TRBD2. This TCR came from a human donor in good health (CMV status not recorded). Some clones in this sample may be carry-over from other donors' samples. The starting material was CD8+ T cells from cultured PBMCs, obtained from culture after CMV antigen stimulation. CDR3 in amino acids: CASTLAGESVEQYF. The DNA for the CDR3 is TGTGCCAGCACCCTAGCGGGGGAGAGCGTCGAGCAGTACTTC.